The T cell receptor (beta chain) under discussion was sequenced for a study of CD8 T cells in ankylosing spondylitis. Study observations and caveats: Characteristic, it appeared, of ankylosing spondylitis blood was a TCR beta motif of roughly 8 highly homologous variants.

V shed 0 bases, J shed 9 bases, and the junction held 10 bases outside the gene matches. Germline V gene data show CDR1 as DFQATT and CDR2 as SNEGSKA (reference sequence). This CDR3 has 17 residues. About this clonotype itself: Its antigen is as yet unknown.

TCRdb analysed the 5' RACE reads with MiXCR anew, one entry per CDR3 protein. The table has a few hundred thousand distinct CDR3 sequences, more than 20% seen once. Sequencing was done on a sample of blood, either unsorted or a sorted T cell fraction (not recorded which). The receptor was isolated from a male donor with ankylosing spondylitis. The V gene is TRBV20-1, the J gene TRBJ1-6, with 11 bases aligning to TRBD1. The CDR3 bases are TGCAGTGCTAGAGATTCACGGACAGGGGGCACGAGTTCACCCCTCCACTTT. Its translation: CSARDSRTGGTSSPLHF.